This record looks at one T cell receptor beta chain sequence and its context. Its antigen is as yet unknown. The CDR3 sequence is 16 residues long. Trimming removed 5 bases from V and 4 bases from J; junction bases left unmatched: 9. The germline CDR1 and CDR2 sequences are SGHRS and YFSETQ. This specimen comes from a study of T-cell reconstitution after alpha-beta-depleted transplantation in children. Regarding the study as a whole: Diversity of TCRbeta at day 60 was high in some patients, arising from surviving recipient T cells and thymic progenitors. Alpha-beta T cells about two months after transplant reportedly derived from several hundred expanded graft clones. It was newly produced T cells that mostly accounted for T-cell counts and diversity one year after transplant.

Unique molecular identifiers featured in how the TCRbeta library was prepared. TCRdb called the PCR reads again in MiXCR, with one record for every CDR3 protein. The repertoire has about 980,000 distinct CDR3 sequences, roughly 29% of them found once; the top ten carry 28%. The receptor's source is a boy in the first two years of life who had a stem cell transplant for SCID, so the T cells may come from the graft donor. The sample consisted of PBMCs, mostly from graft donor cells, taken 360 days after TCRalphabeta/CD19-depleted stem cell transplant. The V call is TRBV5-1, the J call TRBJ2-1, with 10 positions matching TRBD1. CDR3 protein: CASSMDRGTIYNEQFF. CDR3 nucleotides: TGCGCCAGCAGTATGGACAGGGGGACAATTTACAATGAGCAGTTCTTC.